The T cell receptor (beta chain) under discussion was sequenced for a study of T cell responses to AZD1222 COVID-19 vaccine. Repertoires were generated with immunoSEQ multiplex PCR, while TCRdb's copy carries only in-frame clones and drops some. This sample has about 180,000 clones, with about 86% found just once. The V and J ends lost 0 bases and 2 bases, in that order; junction bases with no gene match: 5. Germline assignment: CDR1 GTSNPN and CDR2 SVGIG (reference sequence). This CDR3 region has 15 residues. The chain carries TRBV30 and TRBJ2-7, with TRBD1 matching over 9 bases. The material was peripheral blood, obtained 28 days after the second AZD1222 dose. This receptor was obtained from an adult who received the AZD1222 COVID-19 vaccine. The CDR3 nucleotides are TGTGCCTGGAGTGTAATGGACAGGGGCCCCTACGAGCAGTACTTC. Protein product: CAWSVMDRGPYEQYF. The complete variable domain, with remaining parts taken from reference TRBV30 and TRBJ2-7, reads SQTIHQWPATLVQPVGSPLSLECTVEGTSNPNLYWYRQAAGRGLQLLFYSVGIGQISSEVPQNLSASRPQDRQFILSSKKLLLSDSGFYLCAWSVMDRGPYEQYFGPGTRLTVT.